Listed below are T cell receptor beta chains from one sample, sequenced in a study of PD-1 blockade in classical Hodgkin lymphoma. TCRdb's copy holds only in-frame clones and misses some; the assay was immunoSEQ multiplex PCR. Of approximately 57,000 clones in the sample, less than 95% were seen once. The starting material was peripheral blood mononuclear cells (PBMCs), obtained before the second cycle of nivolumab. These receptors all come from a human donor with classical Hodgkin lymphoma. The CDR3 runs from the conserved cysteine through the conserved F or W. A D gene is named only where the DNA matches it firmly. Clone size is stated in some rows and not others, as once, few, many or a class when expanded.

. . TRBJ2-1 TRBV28 CASSYQAGITYNEQFF TGTGCCAGCAGTTATCAGGCGGGTATTACCTACAATGAGCAGTTCTTC
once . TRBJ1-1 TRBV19 CASSIRQGNTEAFF TGTGCCAGTAGTATACGGCAGGGGAACACTGAAGCTTTCTTT
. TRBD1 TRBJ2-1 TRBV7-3 CASSLRTARGSYNEQFF TGTGCCAGCAGCCTCCGGACAGCCAGGGGGTCCTACAATGAGCAGTTCTTC
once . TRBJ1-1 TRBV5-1 CASSSDSTNTEAFF TGCGCCAGCAGCTCGGACTCAACGAACACTGAAGCTTTCTTT
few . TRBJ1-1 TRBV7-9 CASSSDGGTEAFF TGTGCCAGCAGCTCGGATGGAGGCACTGAAGCTTTCTTT
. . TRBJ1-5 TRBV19 CASTPDPGSNQPQHF TGTGCCAGTACTCCCGACCCCGGGAGCAATCAGCCCCAGCATTTT
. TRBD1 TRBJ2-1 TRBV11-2 CASSRMLTQGVVSYNEQFF TGTGCCAGCAGCCGTATGCTCACCCAGGGGGTCGTCTCCTACAATGAGCAGTTCTTC
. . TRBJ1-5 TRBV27 CASSLSGPGRNQPQHF TGTGCCAGCAGTTTATCGGGACCGGGGAGGAATCAGCCCCAGCATTTT
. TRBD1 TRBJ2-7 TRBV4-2 CASSTTTGSPYEQYF TGTGCCAGCAGTACTACGACAGGGTCGCCGTACGAGCAGTACTTC
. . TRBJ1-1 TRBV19 CASSIVGGYTEAFF TGTGCCAGTAGTATAGTGGGCGGCTACACTGAAGCTTTCTTT
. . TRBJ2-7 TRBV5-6 CASSTDYEQYF TGTGCCAGCAGCACCGACTACGAGCAGTACTTC
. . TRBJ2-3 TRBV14 CASSQGTKVGDTQYF TGTGCCAGCAGCCAAGGGACCAAGGTGGGAGATACGCAGTATTTT
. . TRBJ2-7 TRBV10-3 CAISESGMTTARVTYEQYF TGTGCCATCAGTGAGTCGGGCATGACGACTGCCCGGGTGACCTACGAGCAGTACTTC
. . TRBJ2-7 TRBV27 CASSPYREYHEQYF TGTGCCAGCAGTCCGTACAGGGAGTACCACGAGCAGTACTTC
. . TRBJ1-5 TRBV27 CARDSGKPQHF TGTGCCCGTGACTCGGGTAAGCCCCAGCATTTT
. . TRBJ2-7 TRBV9 CASSVEDNYEQYF TGTGCCAGCAGCGTAGAAGATAACTACGAGCAGTACTTC